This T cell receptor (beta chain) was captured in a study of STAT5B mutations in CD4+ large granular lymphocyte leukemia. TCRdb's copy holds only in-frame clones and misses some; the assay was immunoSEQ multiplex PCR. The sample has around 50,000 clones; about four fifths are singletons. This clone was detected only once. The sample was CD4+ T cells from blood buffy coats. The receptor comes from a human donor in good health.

Here the CDR3 DNA reads TGTGCCAGCACCCAAAACAGGGGGCTCGTTGAAAAACTGTTTTTT. Its translation is CASTQNRGLVEKLFF. V and J are TRBV6-1 and TRBJ1-4; 9 bases fit TRBD1. The CDR3 is 15 amino acids. CDR1 MNHNS and CDR2 SASEGT come from the germline V gene. With V trimmed by 7 bases and J by 7 bases, 10 bases remained unmatched.